Below are 2 T cell receptor beta chains sequenced from a single sample in a study of blood T cell repertoires in COVID-19 (dated by TCRdb to 2020 to 2022). The library was generated by the immunoSEQ multiplex PCR assay. TCRdb holds this immuneACCESS table with in-frame rearrangements only. Some clones are missing; in checked studies, unresolved V genes explain under half, and the rest has no known cause. The sample includes around 370,000 clones, with more than 75% observed a single time. The ten top clones hold less than 3.5% of the sample. The sequencing sample was made of peripheral blood. The source is a woman aged 18-30 years who had recovered from COVID-19.

The genes are TRBV10-3 and TRBJ1-6; D is unresolved. The CDR3 extends over 13 amino acids. CDR1 and CDR2 (germline): ENHRY, SYGVKD. V lost 1 base, J lost 8 bases, and 6 bases lay in between. The CDR3 bases are TGTGCCATCAGTGAGTTATCGGATTCACCCCTCCACTTT. Encoded protein: CAISELSDSPLHF.

As concerns this clone: At the DNA level, this CDR3 is encoded by other sequences in the same sample as well. The DNA for the CDR3 is TGTGCCAGCAGTTACAGGGGGCCGTACGAGCAGTACGTC. It specifies CASSYRGPYEQYV. This sequence joins TRBV6-2 or TRBV6-3 and TRBJ2-7; 7 positions match TRBD1. V shed 2 bases and J 4 bases; nucleotides not matched to a gene: 2. The CDR3 sequence is 13 residues long. In germline, CDR1 is MNHEY, CDR2 SVGEGT.